This T cell receptor beta chain was sequenced in a study of molecular identifiers for immune sequencing clone quantification. Using 10%, 30% or 50% RNA, naive CD8 libraries were derived from approximately 20,000 to 1,000,000 sorted cells. TCRdb re-called the PCR reads through MiXCR, storing one row per CDR3 protein. This table has about 510,000 distinct CDR3 sequences, around 23% appearing once. This clonotype occurred a few times. Its antigen is not known. This CDR3 has 18 residues. CDR1 DFQATT and CDR2 SNEGSKA come from the germline V gene (reference sequence). Trimming at V came to 6 bases and at J to 6 bases, leaving 23 bases not matched to a gene. Study outcomes and limitations: A shared barcode on identical TCR molecules could lead to underestimated sizes for highly expanded clones. Over 99% of effector molecules, yet under 1% of naive-cell molecules, were held by clones above 20 RNA copies. Spike-in Jurkat TCR RNA from a single cell reportedly registered among 900,000 to 1,000,000 naive cells.

The clonotype originates from a human donor in good health. Some libraries in this study had Jurkat cell RNA spiked in. The chain is built from TRBV20-1 and TRBJ2-3; 8 nucleotides line up with TRBD2. Sequencing was carried out using naive CD8+ T cells from blood, with Jurkat cell RNA spiked in. Documented subset: FACS-sorted CD8+CD4-CCR7+CD45RA+ naive T cells. The chain's CDR3 is CSARAAAGALAGPDTQYF. The CDR3 region has the DNA TGCAGTGCCCGAGCGGCGGCGGGGGCATTAGCGGGGCCTGATACGCAGTATTTT.